The 24 T cell receptor beta chains given below trace back to one sample, sequenced in a study of OX40 agonist ivuxolimab in advanced cancers. Measured with immunoSEQ multiplex PCR; TCRdb has only the in-frame clones, and not every one. The sample contains around 70,000 clones, about 85% of which appear only once. The sequenced sample was CD4+ or CD8+ T cells sorted from blood, obtained in a trial of the OX40 agonist ivuxolimab. All receptors come from an adult with an advanced solid tumor such as melanoma, head and neck, liver or kidney cancer.

The V gene is TRBV6-5, the J gene TRBJ1-2; unclear D gene. Germline V CDR1 and CDR2: MNHEY, SVGAGI. The CDR3 spans 15 residues. Trimming removed 6 bases from V and 5 bases from J, with 19 bases in between. The CDR3 here is CASSLERSGQYGYTF. In DNA, the CDR3 is TGTGCCAGCAGCCTGGAAAGGTCCGGGCAGTATGGCTACACCTTC.

The rearrangement uses TRBV25-1 and TRBJ2-7; D call uncertain. The germline CDR1 and CDR2 sequences are MGHDK and SYGVNS. The length of the CDR3 is 11 residues. V was trimmed by 2 bases and J by 4 bases, leaving 3 bases between them. The CDR3 protein is CASSENYEQYF. The CDR3 DNA is TGTGCCAGCAGTGAAAATTACGAGCAGTACTTC.

Details on this clone: At one end the junction does not follow the germline gene, possibly because of a read error. V is TRBV6-6 and J is TRBJ2-1; 9 nucleotides align to TRBD2. This CDR3 has 16 amino acids. Germline V gene data show CDR1 as MNHNY and CDR2 as SVGAGI (reference sequence). The CDR3 DNA reads TGTGCCAGCAGTGACTCAGCTAGCGGGGATCACAATGAGCAGTTCTTC. Translated, it gives CASSDSASGDHNEQFF.

A note on this clone: A much larger clone differs from this one at a single base, so this may be a read error. CDR3 protein: CASSQDRNTEAFF. The CDR3 coding sequence is TGTGCCAGCAGCCAAGACAGGAACACTGAAGCTTTCTTT. This chain links TRBV7-3 with TRBJ1-1; tentatively, D is TRBD1 (5 bases). The germline V gene encodes CDR1 SGHTA and CDR2 FQGTGA. The V end lost 5 bases, the J end lost 1 base, and 8 bases lay between the germline ends. This CDR3 has 13 amino acids.

This clone occurred a few times. The CDR3 sequence: CATTRGAGDQPQHF. The DNA for the CDR3 is TGTGCCACCACCCGGGGGGCGGGGGATCAGCCCCAGCATTTT. The chain recombines TRBV15 with TRBJ1-5, with D possibly TRBD1 on 6 matching bases. Germline assignment: CDR1 LNHNV and CDR2 YYDKDF (reference sequence). Trimming shortened V by 7 bases and J by 5 bases, and 15 bases separated the two germline ends. The CDR3 extends over 14 amino acids.

V and J are TRBV6-6 and TRBJ2-7, with 11 bases identical to TRBD2. Losses at the gene ends were 5 bases for V and 1 base for J; bases not matched to a gene: 4. Germline-derived CDR1 and CDR2 are MNHNY and SVGAGI (reference sequence). CDR3 size: 15 residues. CDR3 residues: CASSKRLAGSYEQYF. In DNA, the CDR3 is TGTGCCAGCAGTAAGAGACTAGCGGGGTCCTACGAGCAGTACTTC.

This clone has just one count. The chain links TRBV4-1 to TRBJ2-7; D remains ambiguous. The length of the CDR3 is 13 residues. The germline V gene encodes CDR1 MGHRA and CDR2 YSYEKL. V was pared by 2 bases and J by 6 bases, with 11 bases between. The CDR3 region is CASSQSPLSEQYF. CDR3 bases: TGCGCCAGCAGCCAATCTCCCTTGAGCGAGCAGTACTTC.

The V and J genes are TRBV9 and TRBJ2-2; 7 bases agree with TRBD1. The germline gives CDR1 SGDLS, CDR2 YYNGEE. J gave up 2 bases and V 2 bases, and 3 bases lay outside the gene matches. This CDR3 comprises 15 residues. CDR3 region: CASSVTGFNTGELFF. In DNA, the CDR3 is TGTGCCAGCAGCGTGACAGGGTTTAACACCGGGGAGCTGTTTTTT.

V and J are TRBV2 and TRBJ2-4, with TRBD2 matching 14 bases. The length of the CDR3 is 15 residues. After removal of 2 bases from V and 7 bases from J, the junction contained 1 base not matched to a gene. Looked up from germline, CDR1 is SNHLY and CDR2 is FYNNEI. The CDR3 DNA reads as TGTGCCAGCAGTGAACGGACTAGCGGGGGGAACATTCAGTACTTC. Translating gives CASSERTSGGNIQYF.

V usage is TRBV6-5 and J usage is TRBJ1-2; D is undetermined. Between the trimmed V and J ends, which lost 2 bases and 4 bases, there was a span of 17 bases. CDR1 is MNHEY and CDR2 is SVGAGI in the germline V gene. This CDR3 contains 16 residues. The DNA for the CDR3 is TGTGCCAGCAGTTACGCACCGCCTTTCAAGCCCTATGGCTACACCTTC. Protein: CASSYAPPFKPYGYTF.

V and J are TRBV29-1 and TRBJ1-3, with D possibly TRBD1 on 5 matching bases. V lost 4 bases, J lost 4 bases, and 8 bases lay in between. The germline CDR1 and CDR2 sequences are SQVTM and ANQGSEA. This CDR3 spans 12 amino acids. CDR3 protein: CSVVAGGNTIYF. In DNA form, the CDR3 reads TGCAGCGTTGTGGCAGGGGGAAACACCATATATTTT.

The V gene is TRBV11-2, the J gene TRBJ2-1; D is undetermined. V lost 2 bases to trimming and J lost 2 bases, with 10 bases between them. Germline CDR1 and CDR2: SGHAT and FQNNGV. This CDR3 is built from 15 residues. The DNA of the CDR3 is TGTGCCAGCAGCTTAACCAACCCCACCTACAATGAGCAGTTCTTC. Translating it yields CASSLTNPTYNEQFF.

This chain links TRBV7-3 with TRBJ2-1; weak D call: TRBD2 (6 bases). The germline V gene has CDR1 SGHTA and CDR2 FQGTGA. The CDR3 runs to 15 residues. V was pared by 5 bases and J by 1 base, with 12 bases between. In DNA form, the CDR3 reads TGTGCCAGCAGCCCCGGGAGTGTATCCTACAATGAGCAGTTCTTC. Its translation is CASSPGSVSYNEQFF.

The chain recombines TRBV7-6 with TRBJ1-1; D is possibly TRBD1 (5 bases). This CDR3 contains 15 residues. The ends were cut back, 4 bases at V and 6 bases at J, with 18 bases in the middle. CDR1 is SGHVS and CDR2 is FNYEAQ in the germline V gene. In DNA form, the CDR3 reads TGTGCCAGCAGCTCAACCGCCGGGGGGGAACCTGAAGCTTTCTTT. It translates to CASSSTAGGEPEAFF. The full variable domain, in which reference TRBV7-6 and TRBJ1-1 provide the parts outside the CDR3, is GAGVSQSPRYKVTKRGQDVALRCDPISGHVSLYWYRQALGQGPEFLTYFNYEAQQDKSGLPNDRFSAERPEGSISTLTIQRTEQRDSAMYRCASSSTAGGEPEAFFGQGTRLTVV.

The rearrangement uses TRBV5-1 and TRBJ2-7; the D gene is possibly TRBD1 (7 bases). Germline CDR1 SGHRS, CDR2 YFSETQ. CDR3 length: 15 amino acids. The V end was cut by 0 bases, the J end by 3 bases, with 13 bases between. The CDR3 sequence is CASSLDAGGYYEQYF. DNA for the CDR3: TGCGCCAGCAGCTTGGATGCAGGGGGGTACTACGAGCAGTACTTC.

The chain links TRBV29-1 to TRBJ2-3, with 9 bases that match TRBD1. In germline, CDR1 is SQVTM, CDR2 ANQGSEA. The CDR3 contains 19 residues. J gave up 7 bases and V 7 bases, and 27 bases lay outside the gene matches. The CDR3: CSDGWDRVLLDHLSYTQYF. CDR3 sequence (DNA): TGCAGCGATGGTTGGGACAGGGTTTTACTAGATCATCTAAGCTATACGCAGTATTTT.

V and J are TRBV5-1 and TRBJ2-7; no firm D call. In germline, CDR1 is SGHRS, CDR2 YFSETQ. This CDR3 region has 12 residues. The V and J ends lost 0 bases and 2 bases respectively, with 3 bases between them. CDR3 coding DNA: TGCGCCAGCAGCTTGGGTACCTACGAGCAGTACTTC. It is translated as CASSLGTYEQYF.

J is TRBJ2-1 and V is TRBV19, with TRBD2 identical over 9 bases. The length of the CDR3 is 16 residues. J lost 7 bases, V lost 4 bases, and 11 bases had no gene match. The V gene's germline CDR1 is LNHDA and CDR2 SQIVND (reference sequence). Written as DNA, the CDR3 is TGTGCCAGTAGTAAGGGACTAGCCCTAGAGGGGAATGAGCAGTTCTTC. Protein sequence: CASSKGLALEGNEQFF.

This clone was counted only a few times. The chain links TRBV18 to TRBJ1-5, with D hard to call. V lost 2 bases and J 1 base, leaving 9 bases between the germline ends. The CDR3 contains 15 residues. Germline lookup yields CDR1 KGHSH and CDR2 LQKENI. CDR3 in amino acids: CASSPSAQSNQPQHF. In DNA form, the CDR3 reads TGTGCCAGCTCACCATCTGCGCAGAGCAATCAGCCCCAGCATTTT.

The chain recombines TRBV19 with TRBJ2-2; a weak D match, TRBD2 (6 bases). Trimming stripped 6 bases from V and 2 bases from J, with 7 bases between. Germline CDR1 and CDR2: LNHDA and SQIVND (reference sequence). This CDR3 region has 13 residues. In nucleotides, the CDR3 is TGTGCCAGTAGCGGGGGTAACACCGGGGAGCTGTTTTTT. Its protein is CASSGGNTGELFF.

The genes are TRBV7-2 and TRBJ2-3; tentative D call: TRBD2 (6 bases). There are 15 residues in the CDR3. Germline V lookup: CDR1 SGHTA, CDR2 FQGNSA. The V and J ends lost 5 bases and 0 bases respectively, with 12 bases between them. The CDR3 reads CASSRSGVSTDTQYF. The CDR3 DNA follows: TGTGCCAGCAGCCGTAGCGGAGTTAGCACAGATACGCAGTATTTT.

This clone has only a few counts. The V call is TRBV27, the J call TRBJ1-1, with a possible D match to TRBD1 (5 bases). From germline, CDR1 is MNHEY and CDR2 SMNVEV (reference sequence). Trimming stripped 0 bases from V and 4 bases from J, with 15 bases between. CDR3 length equals 16 residues. CDR3 coding DNA: TGTGCCAGCAGTTTATCGATGGGGGGGGTGCGCACTGAAGCTTTCTTT. Translated, it gives CASSLSMGGVRTEAFF.

The J gene is TRBJ2-1, the V gene TRBV6-1, with 10 nucleotides matching TRBD1. Unmatched junction bases numbered 12, after V lost 11 bases and J lost 8 bases. Germline loops: CDR1 MNHNS, CDR2 SASEGT. The CDR3 is 14 residues long. The CDR3 nucleotides read TGTGCCGGTAGGGGACAGGGGAGGGGTGATGAGCAGTTCTTC. Amino acids: CAGRGQGRGDEQFF.

V is TRBV5-4 and J is TRBJ1-1; D unresolved. Trimming shortened V by 2 bases and J by 4 bases, and 9 bases separated the two germline ends. CDR1 and CDR2 from the germline V gene are SGHNT and YYREEE (reference sequence). The CDR3 contains 13 residues. The CDR3 DNA follows: TGTGCCAGCAGCTTCTTGGTTGTCACTGAAGCTTTCTTT. Protein sequence: CASSFLVVTEAFF.